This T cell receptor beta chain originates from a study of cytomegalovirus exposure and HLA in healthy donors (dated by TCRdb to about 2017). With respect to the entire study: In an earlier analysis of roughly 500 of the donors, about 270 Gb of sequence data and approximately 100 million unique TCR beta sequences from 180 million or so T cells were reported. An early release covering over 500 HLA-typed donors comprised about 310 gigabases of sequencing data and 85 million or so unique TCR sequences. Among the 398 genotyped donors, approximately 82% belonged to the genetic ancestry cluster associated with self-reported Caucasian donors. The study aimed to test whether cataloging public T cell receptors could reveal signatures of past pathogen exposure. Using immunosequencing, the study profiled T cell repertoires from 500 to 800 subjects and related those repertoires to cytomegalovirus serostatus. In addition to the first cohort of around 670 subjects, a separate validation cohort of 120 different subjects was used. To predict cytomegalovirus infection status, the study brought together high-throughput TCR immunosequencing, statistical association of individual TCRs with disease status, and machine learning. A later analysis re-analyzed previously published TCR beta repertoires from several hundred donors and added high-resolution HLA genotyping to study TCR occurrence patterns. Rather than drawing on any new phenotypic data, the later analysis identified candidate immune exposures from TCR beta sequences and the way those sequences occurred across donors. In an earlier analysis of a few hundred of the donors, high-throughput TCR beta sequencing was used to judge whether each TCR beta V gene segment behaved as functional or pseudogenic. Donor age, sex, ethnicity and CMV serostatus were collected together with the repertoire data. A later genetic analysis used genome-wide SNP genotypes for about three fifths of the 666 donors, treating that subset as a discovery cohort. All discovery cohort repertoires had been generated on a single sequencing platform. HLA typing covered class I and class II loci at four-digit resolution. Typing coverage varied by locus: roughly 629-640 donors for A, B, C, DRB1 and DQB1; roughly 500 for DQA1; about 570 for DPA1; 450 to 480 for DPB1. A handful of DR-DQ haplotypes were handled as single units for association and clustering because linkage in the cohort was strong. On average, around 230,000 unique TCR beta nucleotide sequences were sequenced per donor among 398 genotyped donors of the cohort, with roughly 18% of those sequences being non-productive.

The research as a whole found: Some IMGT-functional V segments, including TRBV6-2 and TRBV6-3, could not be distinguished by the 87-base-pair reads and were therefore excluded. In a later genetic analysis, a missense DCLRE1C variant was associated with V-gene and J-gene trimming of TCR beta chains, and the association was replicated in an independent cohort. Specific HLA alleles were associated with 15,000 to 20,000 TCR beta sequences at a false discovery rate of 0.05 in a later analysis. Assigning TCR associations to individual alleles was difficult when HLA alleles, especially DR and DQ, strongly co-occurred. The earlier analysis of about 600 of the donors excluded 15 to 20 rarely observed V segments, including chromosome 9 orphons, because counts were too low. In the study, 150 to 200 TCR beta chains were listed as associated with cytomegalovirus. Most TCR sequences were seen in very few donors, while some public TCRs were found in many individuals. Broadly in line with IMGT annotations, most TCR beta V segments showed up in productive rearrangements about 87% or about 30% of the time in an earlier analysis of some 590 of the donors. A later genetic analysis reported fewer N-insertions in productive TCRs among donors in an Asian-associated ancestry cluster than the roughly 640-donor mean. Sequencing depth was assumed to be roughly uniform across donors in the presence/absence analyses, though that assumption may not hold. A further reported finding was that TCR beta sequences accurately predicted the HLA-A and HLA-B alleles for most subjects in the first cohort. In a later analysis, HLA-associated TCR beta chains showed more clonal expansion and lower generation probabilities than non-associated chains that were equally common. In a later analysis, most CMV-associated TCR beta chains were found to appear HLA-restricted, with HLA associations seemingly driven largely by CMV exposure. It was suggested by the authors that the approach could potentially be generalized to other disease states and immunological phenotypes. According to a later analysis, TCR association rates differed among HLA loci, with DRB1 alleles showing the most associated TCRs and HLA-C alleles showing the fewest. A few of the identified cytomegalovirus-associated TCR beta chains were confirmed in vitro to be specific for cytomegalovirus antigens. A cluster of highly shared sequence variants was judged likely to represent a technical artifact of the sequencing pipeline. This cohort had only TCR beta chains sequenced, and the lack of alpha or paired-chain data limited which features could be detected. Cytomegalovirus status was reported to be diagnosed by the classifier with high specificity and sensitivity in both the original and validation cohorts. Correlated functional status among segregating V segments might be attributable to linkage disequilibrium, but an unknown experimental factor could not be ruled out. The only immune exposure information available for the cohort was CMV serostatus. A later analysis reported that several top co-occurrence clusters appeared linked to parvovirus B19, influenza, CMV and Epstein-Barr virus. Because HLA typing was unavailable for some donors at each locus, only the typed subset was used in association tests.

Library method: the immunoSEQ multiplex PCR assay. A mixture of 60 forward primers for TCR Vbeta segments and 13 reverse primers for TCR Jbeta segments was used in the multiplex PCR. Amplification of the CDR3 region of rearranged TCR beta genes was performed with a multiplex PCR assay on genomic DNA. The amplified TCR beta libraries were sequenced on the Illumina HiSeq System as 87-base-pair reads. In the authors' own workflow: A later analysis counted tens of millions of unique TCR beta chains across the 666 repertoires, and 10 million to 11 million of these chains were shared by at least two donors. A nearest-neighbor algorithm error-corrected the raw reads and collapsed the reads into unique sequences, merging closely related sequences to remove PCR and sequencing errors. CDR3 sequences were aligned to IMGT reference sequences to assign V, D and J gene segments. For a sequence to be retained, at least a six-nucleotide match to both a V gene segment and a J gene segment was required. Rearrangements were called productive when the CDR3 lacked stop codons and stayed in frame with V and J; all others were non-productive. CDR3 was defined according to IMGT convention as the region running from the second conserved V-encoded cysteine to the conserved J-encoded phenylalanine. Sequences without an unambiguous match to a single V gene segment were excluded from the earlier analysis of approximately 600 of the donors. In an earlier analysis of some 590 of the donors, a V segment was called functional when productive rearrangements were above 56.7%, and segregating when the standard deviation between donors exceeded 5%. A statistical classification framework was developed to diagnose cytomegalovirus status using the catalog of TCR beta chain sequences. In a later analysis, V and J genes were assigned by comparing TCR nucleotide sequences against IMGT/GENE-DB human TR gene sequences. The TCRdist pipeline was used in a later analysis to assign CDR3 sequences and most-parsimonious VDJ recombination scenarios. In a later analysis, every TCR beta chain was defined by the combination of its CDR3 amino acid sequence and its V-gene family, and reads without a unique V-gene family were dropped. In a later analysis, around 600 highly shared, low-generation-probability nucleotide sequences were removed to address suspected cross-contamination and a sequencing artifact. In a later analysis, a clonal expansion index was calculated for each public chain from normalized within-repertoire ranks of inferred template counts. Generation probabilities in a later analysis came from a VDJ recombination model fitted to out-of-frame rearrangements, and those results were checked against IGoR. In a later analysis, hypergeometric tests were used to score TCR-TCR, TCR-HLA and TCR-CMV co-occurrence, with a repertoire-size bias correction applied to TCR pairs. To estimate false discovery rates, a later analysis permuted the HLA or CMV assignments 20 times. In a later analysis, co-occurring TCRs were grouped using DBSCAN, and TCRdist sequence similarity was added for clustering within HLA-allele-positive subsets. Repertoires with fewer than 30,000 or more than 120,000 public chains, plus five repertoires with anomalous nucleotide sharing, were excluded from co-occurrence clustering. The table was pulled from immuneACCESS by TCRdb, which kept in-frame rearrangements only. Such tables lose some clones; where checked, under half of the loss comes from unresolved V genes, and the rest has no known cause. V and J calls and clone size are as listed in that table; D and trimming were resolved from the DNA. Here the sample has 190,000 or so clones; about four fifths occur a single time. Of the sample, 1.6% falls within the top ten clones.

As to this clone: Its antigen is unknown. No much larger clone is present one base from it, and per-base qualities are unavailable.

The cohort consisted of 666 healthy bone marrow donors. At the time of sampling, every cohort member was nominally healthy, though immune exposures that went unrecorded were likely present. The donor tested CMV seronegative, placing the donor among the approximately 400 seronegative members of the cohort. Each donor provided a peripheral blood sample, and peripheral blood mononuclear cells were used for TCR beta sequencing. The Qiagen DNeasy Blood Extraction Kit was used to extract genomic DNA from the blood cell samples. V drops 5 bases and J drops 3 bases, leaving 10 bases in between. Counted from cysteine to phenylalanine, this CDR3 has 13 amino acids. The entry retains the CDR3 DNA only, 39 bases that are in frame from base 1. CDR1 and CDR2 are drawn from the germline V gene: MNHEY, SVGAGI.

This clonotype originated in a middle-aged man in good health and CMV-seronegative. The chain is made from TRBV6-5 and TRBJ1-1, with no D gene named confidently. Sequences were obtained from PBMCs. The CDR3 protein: CASSPLWYTEAFF. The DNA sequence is TGTGCCAGCAGTCCACTCTGGTACACTGAAGCTTTCTTT.